The TCR beta chain under discussion was sequenced for a study of T cell clusters in autoimmune cytopenias. TRB amplification used around 0.25 ug of peripheral blood genomic DNA. Multiplex touch-down PCR amplified TRB using TRB-A and TRB-B pools in one tube. TCRdb reprocessed the multiplex PCR reads and stores each CDR3 protein as one record, lacking DNA. The sample spans 9,500 to 15,000 distinct CDR3 sequences; the ten largest clones claim more than 2.5%. Source material: peripheral blood. This TCR derives from a human donor with an autoimmune cytopenia or autoimmune hepatitis (not recorded which).

The CDR3 region is CASSNGGELFF. The V call is TRBV6-2 or TRBV6-3, the J call TRBJ2-2. Looked up from germline, CDR1 is MNHEY and CDR2 is SVGEGT. The CDR3 is made up of 11 amino acids.